The TCR beta chain under discussion was sequenced for a study of T cells in Graves' hyperthyroidism and ophthalmopathy (dated by TCRdb to 2018 to 2020). Looking at the study overall: Peripheral blood was sampled at the time of initial diagnosis, prior to any treatment. A discovery cohort of roughly 100 patients, about 40 with Graves' ophthalmopathy and approximately 60 with stable Graves' hyperthyroidism, was used to find distinguishing TCR V-J signatures. Prospective prediction of ophthalmopathy was tested in an independent validation cohort consisting of 18 to 20 hyperthyroidism patients and 15 or so patients who later progressed to ophthalmopathy. The approximately 98 discovery patients were randomly divided into training and test sets at a 7:3 ratio. The study also compared thyroid tissue and blood T-cell repertoires from about 6 Graves' hyperthyroidism patients. After blood sampling, hyperthyroidism patients were treated with methimazole at a starting dose of 30 mg daily, and ophthalmopathy patients were treated with high-dose intravenous methylprednisolone. TCR Vbeta CDR3 sequencing of 130 to 150 peripheral blood samples (fewer than 45 ophthalmopathy, 75 or so hyperthyroidism and approximately 17 progressor patients) is reported in the paper.

Overall study outcomes, separate from this receptor: Sample size was not statistically predetermined, and blinding of investigators to group allocation was not performed. Most expanded thyroid clonotypes (frequency above 0.001) were also detected in blood, suggesting blood repertoires may reflect thyroid immune responses. A model built on a 13 V-J signature distinguished ophthalmopathy from stable hyperthyroidism, reaching around 88% sensitivity and 81.08% specificity in cross-validation and 80%/75% in testing. In validation, the model predicted progression to ophthalmopathy with 55% to 71% sensitivity and less than 75% specificity, a median of 6.5 months before onset.

This clonotype was counted at least ten times. The antigen it binds to is not known. Nothing much larger sits one base from this clone, and base qualities are not available. V is shortened by 3 bases, J by 0 bases, and the region joining them spans 11 bases. The germline V gene (reference sequence) supplies CDR1 MNHNY and CDR2 SVGAGI. The CDR3, from cysteine to phenylalanine, totals 15 residues. Kept here is only the CDR3 DNA, which spans 45 bases and is read in frame from base 1. Moderately to severely active disease, a Clinical Activity Score of at least 3, a NOSPECS grade of at least 4, and a duration under 3 months were present in ophthalmopathy patients. Any patient with an uncontrolled infection, another autoimmune disease, pregnancy or lactation was excluded. Diagnoses were established on the basis of clinical symptoms, serum thyroxine and TRAb, thyroid ultrasound, and orbital computed tomography. PBMCs were separated from about 10 ml of fresh peripheral blood using Ficoll-Paque density gradient centrifugation. Trizol reagent was used to extract total RNA, and RNA quality was then checked on an Agilent 2100 Bioanalyzer.

TCR beta CDR3 regions were amplified from RNA transcripts. A first-round RT-PCR of the TCR CDR3 used the HTBI primer set with the Qiagen OneStep RT-PCR kit. The libraries were constructed in a second round of multiplex PCR and then size-selected and purified. Libraries were sequenced paired-end with 100 bp reads on an Illumina HiSeq2000. In the paper's pipeline: SOAPnuke was used to process the raw data, removing reads that contained adapters or uncalled bases, had a mean Phred below 15, or lacked an exact match to the constant primer or identifier. High-quality paired reads were merged using COPE v1.2.5, and each unique nucleotide sequence was defined as a clonotype. MiTCR v1.1 was used to align the clonotypes against IMGT TRBV, TRBD and TRBJ reference segments. The analysis was restricted to V-J combinations with a frequency above 0.0001, which together covered 99% to 99.2% of the repertoires. The TCS score was defined as the ratio of F50 (clonal expansion) to E x V (chaos), calculated using BLOSUM62-based TCRdist between CDR3 peptides within each V-J. Welch's t-statistics and random forest reduced roughly 540 V-J features to around 14, which were used in a naive Bayes classifier (R e1071). Using fastp at Q25 and MiXCR, TCRdb reprocessed the public reads and kept productive beta chains. CDR3 protein sequences are deduplicated, and each keeps its most common genes and DNA. TCRdb, rather than the study authors, made the V and J calls. This sample gives about 290,000 distinct CDR3 sequences in total; about 15% of them show up just once. Of the sample, around 57% falls within the top ten clones.

The receptor comes from a woman between 55 and 75 years old with Graves' ophthalmopathy. The sample comprised blood. Recombination linked TRBV6-6 to TRBJ1-1; no D gene call is confident. The DNA is as follows: TGTGCCAGCAGTTATTCGACCCGACTGAACACTGAAGCTTTCTTT. It specifies CASSYSTRLNTEAFF.